This T cell receptor beta chain was obtained from a study of response to subunit inactivated influenza vaccine. A single record per CDR3 protein comes from TCRdb applying MiXCR to the RT-PCR reads. The data hold hundreds of thousands of distinct CDR3 sequences, with roughly 18% observed a single time. The CDR3 has 15 amino acids. Germline CDR1 reads DFQATT; CDR2 reads SNEGSKA (reference sequence). Trimming cost V 4 bases and J 4 bases; bases outside gene matches: 5. Study-wide results and limits: Authors suggested seasonal influenza vaccinations each recruit few new T cells.

With regard to this clonotype: As yet, its antigen is unknown.

This sample comprised PBMCs from blood, obtained 5 days after vaccination. The receptor was isolated from a man aged 50 to 60 who received an inactivated influenza vaccine. This chain joins TRBV20-1 and TRBJ2-1; 12 bases agree with TRBD2. Written as DNA, the CDR3 is TGCAGTGCTACCCCGACTAGCGGGAGATACAATGAGCAGTTCTTC. This encodes CSATPTSGRYNEQFF.